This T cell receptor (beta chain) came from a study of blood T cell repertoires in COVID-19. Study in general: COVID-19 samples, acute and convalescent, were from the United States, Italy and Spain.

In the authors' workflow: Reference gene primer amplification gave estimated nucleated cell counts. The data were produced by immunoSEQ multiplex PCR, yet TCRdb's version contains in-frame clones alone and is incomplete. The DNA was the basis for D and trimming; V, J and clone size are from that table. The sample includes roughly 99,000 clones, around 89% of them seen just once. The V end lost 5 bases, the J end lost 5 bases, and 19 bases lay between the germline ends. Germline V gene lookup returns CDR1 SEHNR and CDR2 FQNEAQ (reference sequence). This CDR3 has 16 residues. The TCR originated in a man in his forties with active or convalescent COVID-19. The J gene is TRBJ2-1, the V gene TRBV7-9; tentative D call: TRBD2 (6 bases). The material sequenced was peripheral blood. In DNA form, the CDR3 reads TGTGCCAGCAGCCCGTTGGCGGGAAGGAGGGACAATGAGCAGTTCTTC. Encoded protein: CASSPLAGRRDNEQFF.